This TCR beta chain was retrieved from a study of shared clonotypes between healthy human individuals. As handled by the study authors: Without quality scores, immunoSEQ junctional reads could not be filtered like full-length reads. Here immunoSEQ multiplex PCR was the method, and the copy in TCRdb shows in-frame clones only, minus some. V and J calls and clone size come straight from that table; D and trimming were deduced from the DNA. The table records about 980,000 clones, about three quarters of them present only once. The donors were adults (healthy and HIV-negative) with no recent acute infections or vaccinations. CDR1 and CDR2 (germline): SGHVS, FQNEAQ. There are 16 residues in the CDR3. The trim removed 5 bases at V and 6 bases at J, leaving 11 bases unmatched.

This sequence was found in a man aged 18 to 29 in good health. Specimen: memory CD4+ T cells sorted from blood. Sample subset: CD45RA-negative fraction. The gene calls are TRBV7-8 and TRBJ1-4, with 8 bases matching TRBD1. The CDR3 reads CASSIRAGTGHEKLFF. The DNA of the CDR3 is TGTGCCAGCAGCATTAGGGCGGGGACAGGACATGAAAAACTGTTTTTT.